This T cell receptor beta chain is drawn from a study of CD8+ T cells in alopecia areata. Overall study findings and caveats: When scalp samples are sequenced, resident alphabeta T cells of normal skin are also captured.

Specified treatment: oral pan-JAK inhibitor, 5-10 mg twice daily. Extracted RNA was reverse transcribed, and the resulting cDNA served as sequencing template. Clones were read by immunoSEQ multiplex PCR, and TCRdb kept only the in-frame ones, dropping some. The data contain some 190,000 clones, 45% to 60% of them singletons. Worth noting for this clone: Its specificity is not known.

Germline V gene lookup returns CDR1 MNHEY and CDR2 SMNVEV (reference sequence). Trimming took 4 bases from V and 0 from J, leaving 9 bases between them. The CDR3 extends over 15 amino acids. This sample comprised CD8+ T cells sorted from blood, obtained around week 54, from a patient treated with tofacitinib. This rearrangement joins TRBV27 to TRBJ1-4; D not certain. This receptor was identified in a human donor with alopecia areata. The CDR3 loop reads CASSSNLATNEKLFF. Here the CDR3 DNA reads TGTGCCAGCAGTTCTAATCTTGCAACTAATGAAAAACTGTTTTTT.